The 26 T cell receptor beta chains presented below share a single source sample, sequenced in a study of CD8+ T cells in alopecia areata. Treatment specified: oral pan-JAK inhibitor, 5-10 mg twice daily. cDNA reverse transcribed from extracted RNA served as the sequencing template. The method was immunoSEQ multiplex PCR; TCRdb's version includes in-frame clones alone and lacks a portion of them. The sample carries about 180,000 clones, about 53% recorded once. This sample comprised CD8+ T cells sorted from blood, obtained at week 24, from a patient treated with tofacitinib. The receptors were sampled from a human donor with alopecia areata.

In its sample, this clone was seen a few times. The rearrangement uses TRBV7-8 and TRBJ2-7; possibly TRBD1 or TRBD2 for D (7 bases each). CDR3 length: 14 residues. Germline V CDR1 and CDR2: SGHVS, FQNEAQ. Trimming pared 6 bases from V and 5 bases from J, leaving 17 bases between. The CDR3 DNA is TGTGCCAGCAGTCCAGGGGGGGCAACCGACGAGCAGTACTTC. Its translation: CASSPGGATDEQYF.

CDR3: CAISDSGQGTDEQYF. CDR3 nucleotide sequence: TGTGCCATCAGTGATTCTGGACAGGGTACCGACGAGCAGTACTTC. V is TRBV10-3 and J is TRBJ2-7, with 8 bases lining up with TRBD1. Germline trimming cut 3 bases from V and 5 bases from J; bases unmatched to any gene: 9. Germline V CDR1 and CDR2: ENHRY, SYGVKD. This CDR3 has 15 amino acids.

This clone was counted between two and nine times. V usage is TRBV30 and J usage is TRBJ1-1; D is unresolved. The V end lost 0 bases, the J end lost 13 bases, and 15 bases lay between the germline ends. This CDR3 comprises 12 residues. Per the germline V gene, CDR1 is GTSNPN and CDR2 is SVGIG (reference sequence). The CDR3 protein is CAWSVKDPQVFF. CDR3 coding DNA: TGTGCCTGGAGTGTGAAAGACCCCCAAGTTTTCTTT.

This clone was picked up a small number of times. The gene calls are TRBV29-1 and TRBJ2-1; 13 bases fit TRBD2. CDR1 is SQVTM, CDR2 ANQGSEA, per germline. This CDR3 region has 15 residues. Trimming cost V 1 base and J 12 bases; bases outside gene matches: 9. CDR3: CSVEAGTSGVVMQFF. In nucleotides, the CDR3 is TGCAGCGTTGAAGCCGGGACTAGCGGGGTTGTCATGCAGTTCTTC.

This clone has more than one count but fewer than ten. The rearrangement joins TRBV10-3 to TRBJ2-6; no reliable D call. V gave up 0 bases and J gave up 1 base, with 4 bases separating them. The CDR3 contains 15 residues. Per the germline V gene, CDR1 is ENHRY and CDR2 is SYGVKD. The CDR3 loop is CAISESQSGANVLTF. CDR3 DNA: TGTGCCATCAGTGAGTCGCAGTCTGGGGCCAACGTCCTGACTTTC.

This clone occurred a few times. In DNA form, the CDR3 reads TGTGCCAGTAGCGCTACGGACGAAAACCTCTACGAGCAGTACTTC. Its translation is CASSATDENLYEQYF. The chain employs TRBV19 and TRBJ2-7; no definite D call. The CDR3 length is 15 residues. V lost 6 bases, J lost 3 bases, and 18 bases lay in between. The germline V gene has CDR1 LNHDA and CDR2 SQIVND (reference sequence).

CDR3 residues: CASEGGRRNVLTF. The CDR3, as DNA: TGTGCCAGCGAGGGAGGTCGGCGCAACGTCCTGACTTTC. The gene calls are TRBV13 and TRBJ2-6; D possibly corresponds to TRBD2 (6 bases). There are 13 residues in the CDR3. Trimming pared 8 bases from V and 9 bases from J, leaving 14 bases between. From germline, CDR1 is PRHDT and CDR2 FYEKMQ (reference sequence).

The V call is TRBV28, the J call TRBJ1-1, with a weak D call TRBD1 (5 bases). Germline CDR1 MDHEN, CDR2 SYDVKM. The V end was cut by 7 bases, the J end by 5 bases, with 14 bases between. The CDR3 contains 13 residues. The CDR3 sequence is CASTGRGATEAFF. The CDR3 nucleotides are TGTGCCAGCACAGGGAGAGGGGCGACTGAAGCTTTCTTT.

The gene calls are TRBV7-3 and TRBJ2-1, with D maybe TRBD2 (6 bases). V lost 8 bases, J lost 0 bases, and 14 bases lay in between. CDR1 is SGHTA and CDR2 is FQGTGA in the germline V gene. The CDR3 has 15 residues. The CDR3: CASSIAANSYNEQFF. CDR3 DNA sequence: TGTGCCAGCTCTATAGCGGCAAACTCCTACAATGAGCAGTTCTTC. Full variable domain (rest looked up from reference TRBV7-3 and TRBJ2-1): GAGVSQTPSNKVTEKGKYVELRCDPISGHTALYWYRQSLGQGPEFLIYFQGTGAADDSGLPNDRFFAVRPEGSVSTLKIQRTERGDSAVYLCASSIAANSYNEQFFGPGTRLTVL.

J is TRBJ2-1 and V is TRBV9; a weak D match, TRBD2 (5 bases). The CDR3 spans 15 residues. Germline CDR1 SGDLS, CDR2 YYNGEE. V gave up 0 bases and J gave up 2 bases, with 9 bases separating them. The CDR3 DNA follows: TGTGCCAGCAGCGTAGACGGGGAGCCCTACAATGAGCAGTTCTTC. Residues: CASSVDGEPYNEQFF.

CDR3 sequence reads: CASSPPPGQGRANEKLFF. CDR3 nucleotide sequence: TGTGCCAGCAGCCCGCCTCCGGGACAGGGAAGGGCTAATGAAAAACTGTTTTTT. This rearrangement joins TRBV7-9 to TRBJ1-4, with TRBD1 matching 9 bases. The CDR3 runs to 18 residues. Per the germline V gene, CDR1 is SEHNR and CDR2 is FQNEAQ (reference sequence). The trim removed 5 bases at V and 3 bases at J, leaving 13 bases unmatched.

This chain links TRBV4-3 with TRBJ2-2, with D perhaps matching TRBD2 (6 bases). Germline-derived CDR1 and CDR2 are LGHNA and YSLEER. Trimming left V 0 bases short and J 6 bases short, with 17 bases between. The CDR3 contains 17 residues. CDR3 residues: CASSQDGDSHPAGELFF. DNA of the CDR3: TGCGCCAGCAGCCAAGATGGGGACTCCCACCCGGCCGGGGAGCTGTTTTTT.

As DNA, the CDR3 is TGTGCCAGCAGCTTAGTTGGACAGGGGAACGAGCAGTACTTC. As protein: CASSLVGQGNEQYF. The chain links TRBV7-9 to TRBJ2-7, with 9 nucleotides matching TRBD1. The CDR3 has 14 residues. Per the germline V gene, CDR1 is SEHNR and CDR2 is FQNEAQ (reference sequence). The J segment lost 5 bases and the V segment lost 1 base, leaving 3 bases of the junction unmatched.

This chain uses TRBV30 with TRBJ2-5; 8 nucleotides line up with TRBD2. Looked up from germline, CDR1 is GTSNPN and CDR2 is SVGIG (reference sequence). Trimming at V came to 5 bases and at J to 2 bases, leaving 4 bases not matched to a gene. This CDR3 is built from 13 residues. The CDR3 DNA is TGTGCCTGGGGAGAGCGGGGGCAAGAGACCCAGTACTTC. Amino acid sequence: CAWGERGQETQYF.

There are a few counts of this clone. The chain's CDR3 is CASSSGQTLAKNIQYF. As DNA, the CDR3 is TGTGCCAGCAGCTCGGGACAGACCCTAGCCAAAAACATTCAGTACTTC. V usage is TRBV11-2 and J usage is TRBJ2-4; 7 bases are a match to TRBD1. The CDR3 covers 16 residues. Germline assignment: CDR1 SGHAT and CDR2 FQNNGV. V lost 4 bases to trimming and J lost 0 bases; unmatched junction nucleotides: 6.

The CDR3 loop is CASSPPRGTEAFF. CDR3 nucleotide sequence: TGTGCCAGCAGCCCCCCCCGGGGGACTGAAGCTTTCTTT. V gene TRBV9 combines with J gene TRBJ1-1; D possibly corresponds to TRBD1 (5 bases). CDR1 SGDLS and CDR2 YYNGEE come from the germline V gene. V was cut by 4 bases and J by 5 bases, with 12 bases left in between. This CDR3 comprises 13 residues.

The chain employs TRBV6-5 and TRBJ2-2; possible D gene TRBD1, 5 bases. The length of the CDR3 is 13 residues. The V gene lost 6 bases and the J gene lost 3 bases, with 8 bases spanning the gap. In germline, CDR1 is MNHEY, CDR2 SVGAGI. DNA of the CDR3: TGTGCCAGCAGGGCAGGGCACACCGGGGAGCTGTTTTTT. It codes for CASRAGHTGELFF.

This clone came up a few times. The chain joins TRBV29-1 to TRBJ1-2; 9 positions agree with TRBD1. Trimming removed 7 bases from V and 5 bases from J; junction bases left unmatched: 8. Looked up from germline, CDR1 is SQVTM and CDR2 is ANQGSEA. The CDR3 extends over 13 amino acids. Here the CDR3 reads CSGGTGGGYGYTF. The CDR3 bases are TGCAGCGGCGGAACAGGGGGCGGGTATGGCTACACCTTC.

The rearrangement joins TRBV7-7 to TRBJ1-2; no reliable D call. Germline-derived CDR1 and CDR2 are SSHAT and FNYEAQ (reference sequence). The CDR3 totals 14 residues. V lost 10 bases to trimming and J lost 7 bases, with 22 bases between them. Here the CDR3 reads CATTRMAGSGGYTF. The CDR3 coding sequence is TGTGCCACAACCCGTATGGCGGGTTCGGGTGGCTACACCTTC.

The CDR3 loop reads CASSLRTVSGANVLTF. The CDR3 region has the DNA TGTGCCAGCAGCCTCAGGACAGTCTCTGGGGCCAACGTCCTGACTTTC. The chain combines TRBV13 with TRBJ2-6; D is possibly TRBD1 (6 bases). Germline CDR1 is PRHDT and CDR2 is FYEKMQ (reference sequence). Trimming cost V 5 bases and J 0 bases, with 11 bases left between them. The CDR3 is 16 amino acids.

The chain recombines TRBV6-6 with TRBJ1-2; D ambiguous. The V gene lost 7 bases and the J gene lost 5 bases, with 8 bases spanning the gap. The CDR3 runs to 11 residues. CDR1 MNHNY and CDR2 SVGAGI come from the germline V gene (reference sequence). CDR3 sequence reads: CASTPGYGYTF. The CDR3 nucleotides read TGTGCCAGCACGCCCGGGTATGGCTACACCTTC.

The chain links TRBV29-1 to TRBJ1-1; 10 positions agree with TRBD1. Germline CDR1 reads SQVTM; CDR2 reads ANQGSEA. The CDR3 has 13 amino acids. CDR3 sequence: CRGDRGDFTEAFF. The CDR3 DNA reads TGCAGAGGGGACAGGGGAGACTTCACTGAAGCTTTCTTT.

This clone was seen only a few times. The chain carries TRBV7-2 and TRBJ1-4; TRBD1 aligns across 9 bases. Germline trimming cut 4 bases from V and 5 bases from J; bases unmatched to any gene: 2. This CDR3 is built from 14 residues. Germline-derived CDR1 and CDR2 are SGHTA and FQGNSA. The CDR3 DNA is TGTGCCAGCAGCTCCGGGACAGGGAATGAAAAACTGTTTTTT. It is translated as CASSSGTGNEKLFF. Full variable domain (remainder filled in from reference TRBV7-2 and TRBJ1-4): GAGVSQSPSNKVTEKGKDVELRCDPISGHTALYWYRQSLGQGLEFLIYFQGNSAPDKSGLPSDRFSAERTGGSVSTLTIQRTQQEDSAVYLCASSSGTGNEKLFFGSGTQLSVL.

This clone was detected only a few times. The chain uses TRBV27 and TRBJ2-1; D uncertain. Trimming left V 6 bases short and J 4 bases short, with 4 bases between. The germline CDR1 and CDR2 sequences are MNHEY and SMNVEV (reference sequence). This CDR3 contains 11 residues. CDR3 sequence reads: CASRSYNEQFF. The CDR3 region has the DNA TGTGCCAGCAGGTCTTACAATGAGCAGTTCTTC.

The CDR3 nucleotides are TGTGCCAGCAGTGAATATCTTTGGCGTGGGGATAGCTCCTACAATGAGCAGTTCTTC. It encodes CASSEYLWRGDSSYNEQFF. The V call is TRBV6-1, the J call TRBJ2-1; D gene ambiguous. There are 19 residues in the CDR3. Germline V gives CDR1 MNHNS, CDR2 SASEGT. V lost 2 bases, J lost 0 bases, and 20 bases lay in between.

This chain connects TRBV30 to TRBJ2-5; D remains ambiguous. Germline CDR1 and CDR2: GTSNPN and SVGIG (reference sequence). The V end was cut by 3 bases, the J end by 2 bases, with 13 bases between. The CDR3 is 14 residues long. The DNA for the CDR3 is TGTGCCTGGAGCCAGAGAGAGATGCAAGAGACCCAGTACTTC. Residues: CAWSQREMQETQYF.